A single sample is the source of the 15 T cell receptor beta chains below, sequenced in a study of blood T cell repertoires in COVID-19. Assay: immunoSEQ multiplex PCR; the TCRdb copy retains only in-frame clones and omits some. The sample has a few hundred thousand clones; less than 90% are singletons. Sequencing was done on a sample of peripheral blood. These receptor sequences come from a man aged 25-45 years with active or convalescent COVID-19.

This chain links TRBV5-6 with TRBJ1-3; D unclear. V gave up 0 bases and J gave up 2 bases, with 15 bases separating them. The germline gives CDR1 SGHDT, CDR2 YYEEEE. The length of the CDR3 is 17 residues. CDR3 nucleotide sequence: TGTGCCAGCAGCTTGGGGGCCGCTCTGGTGGCTGGAAACACCATATATTTT. Its protein is CASSLGAALVAGNTIYF.

The chain uses TRBV7-3 and TRBJ2-6; 7 nucleotides agree with TRBD2. J lost 0 bases, V lost 4 bases, and 6 bases had no gene match. The CDR3 covers 17 residues. Germline CDR1 and CDR2: SGHTA and FQGTGA. In nucleotides, the CDR3 is TGTGCCAGCAGCTATGGAGGGGAGGGCTCTGGGGCCAACGTCCTGACTTTC. It encodes CASSYGGEGSGANVLTF.

The chain carries TRBV5-1 and TRBJ2-3; 9 bases are shared with TRBD2. The CDR3 sequence is 15 residues long. V shed 2 bases and J 7 bases; nucleotides not matched to a gene: 8. Per the germline V gene, CDR1 is SGHRS and CDR2 is YFSETQ. The CDR3 is CASSFLAGVLNTQYF. The DNA of the CDR3 is TGCGCCAGCAGCTTTTTAGCGGGGGTTTTAAATACGCAGTATTTT.

The chain uses TRBV12-3 or TRBV12-4 and TRBJ1-6, with a weak D call TRBD1 (6 bases). The germline V and J ends were trimmed by 7 bases and 13 bases, with 11 bases remaining between them. The CDR3 has 11 amino acids. The CDR3 here is CASKTTGPLHF. CDR3 nucleotides: TGTGCCAGCAAAACGACAGGCCCCCTCCACTTT.

CDR3 coding DNA: TGTGCCACCAGCTCGCCAAGGGGCAGGGAAGAGACCCAGTACTTC. Protein sequence: CATSSPRGREETQYF. The J gene is TRBJ2-5, the V gene TRBV15, with D perhaps TRBD1 (5 bases). V lost 5 bases, J lost 3 bases, and 16 bases lay in between. The CDR3 totals 15 residues. Per the germline V gene, CDR1 is LNHNV and CDR2 is YYDKDF (reference sequence).

The rearrangement joins TRBV4-1 to TRBJ2-7; 7 bases are shared with TRBD1. The germline V gene has CDR1 MGHRA and CDR2 YSYEKL. CDR3 length equals 17 residues. V gave up 0 bases and J gave up 2 bases; unmatched junction bases: 10. Here the CDR3 reads CASSQDLRRQGPYEQYF. The DNA for the CDR3 is TGCGCCAGCAGCCAAGATCTCCGCCGACAGGGCCCCTACGAGCAGTACTTC.

The V and J genes are TRBV18 and TRBJ2-2, with 8 bases fitting TRBD1. Per germline, CDR1 KGHSH and CDR2 LQKENI. The CDR3 sequence is 17 residues long. V was pared by 3 bases and J by 0 bases, with 6 bases of the junction left unmatched. The CDR3 DNA is TGTGCCAGCTCACCGCGATCAGGGGGCTCGAACACCGGGGAGCTGTTTTTT. It specifies CASSPRSGGSNTGELFF.

CDR3 DNA: TGCGCCAGCAGCTTAGATGGACTAGAAGACTACAATGAGCAGTTCTTC. It codes for CASSLDGLEDYNEQFF. This chain links TRBV5-1 with TRBJ2-1; 7 nucleotides align to TRBD2. The CDR3 is 16 amino acids. Trimming took 2 bases from V and 3 from J; bases not matched to a gene: 8. Germline values: CDR1 SGHRS, CDR2 YFSETQ.

The chain recombines TRBV7-9 with TRBJ1-1; possible D gene TRBD1, 5 bases. V gave up 5 bases and J gave up 4 bases, with 14 bases separating them. Per germline, CDR1 SEHNR and CDR2 FQNEAQ (reference sequence). CDR3 size: 14 residues. CDR3 protein: CASSRGGGFTEAFF. CDR3 sequence (DNA): TGTGCCAGCAGCCGGGGCGGGGGTTTCACTGAAGCTTTCTTT.

This clone was recorded at least ten times. CDR3 sequence: CASSSTGANGYTF. The CDR3 bases are TGTGCCAGCTCATCCACAGGGGCCAATGGCTACACCTTC. J is TRBJ1-2 and V is TRBV18; 7 bases agree with TRBD1. Unmatched junction bases numbered 6, after V lost 5 bases and J lost 6 bases. Germline V gives CDR1 KGHSH, CDR2 LQKENI. The CDR3 extends over 13 amino acids. The variable domain in full, completed from reference TRBV18 and TRBJ1-2, reads NAGVMQNPRHLVRRRGQEARLRCSPMKGHSHVYWYRQLPEEGLKFMVYLQKENIIDESGMPKERFSAEFPKEGPSILRIQQVVRGDSAAYFCASSSTGANGYTFGSGTRLTVV.

The chain couples TRBV2 to TRBJ2-5; weak D call: TRBD1 (6 bases). The CDR3 covers 13 residues. The V and J ends lost 8 bases and 1 base respectively, with 11 bases between them. The germline gives CDR1 SNHLY, CDR2 FYNNEI. The CDR3 bases are TGTGCCAGCGGGGGCCAGGTCCAAGAGACCCAGTACTTC. It codes for CASGGQVQETQYF.

The chain links TRBV15 to TRBJ1-1; no clear D gene. Germline lookup yields CDR1 LNHNV and CDR2 YYDKDF (reference sequence). V lost 6 bases and J lost 2, with 7 bases in between. The CDR3 covers 12 residues. The CDR3 nucleotides are TGTGCCACCAGAACACCCAACACTGAAGCTTTCTTT. Translation: CATRTPNTEAFF.

The rearrangement links TRBV27 to TRBJ1-2; 11 bases align to TRBD1. Germline CDR1 MNHEY, CDR2 SMNVEV (reference sequence). This CDR3 region has 14 residues. J was trimmed by 8 bases and V by 5 bases; bases with no gene match: 7. CDR3: CASSVRDRGTGYTF. CDR3 coding DNA: TGTGCCAGCAGTGTCCGGGACAGGGGGACCGGCTACACCTTC.

The chain employs TRBV3-1 (or the pseudogene TRBV3-2) and TRBJ1-4; 8 bases align to TRBD1. Trimming took 4 bases from V and 0 from J; bases not matched to a gene: 7. The CDR3 length is 17 residues. Germline V gives CDR1 LGHDT, CDR2 YNNKEL (reference sequence). CDR3 residues: CASSRGAGGPTNEKLFF. The CDR3 nucleotides read TGTGCCAGCAGCCGGGGGGCAGGGGGCCCAACTAATGAAAAACTGTTTTTT.

The chain links TRBV5-5 to TRBJ2-1; 7 bases are shared with TRBD1. Germline values: CDR1 SGHKS, CDR2 YYEKEE (reference sequence). V was pared by 6 bases and J by 5 bases, with 11 bases of the junction left unmatched. This CDR3 comprises 15 residues. The CDR3 nucleotides read TGTGCCAGCACCCCTTCGGACAGGCATAACAATGAGCAGTTCTTC. This translates into CASTPSDRHNNEQFF. The full variable domain, rest sourced from reference TRBV5-5 and TRBJ2-1, is DAGVTQSPTHLIKTRGQQVTLRCSPISGHKSVSWYQQVLGQGPQFIFQYYEKEERGRGNFPDRFSARQFPNYSSELNVNALLLGDSALYLCASTPSDRHNNEQFFGPGTRLTVL.